This T cell receptor beta chain was recovered during a study of T cell responses to AZD1222 COVID-19 vaccine. Study results and caveats: Repertoires in all cases were sampled only once the peak T cell response had passed. Seropositive at baseline were only a handful of AZD1222 recipients. Regions left unmutated in variants are reportedly the target of nearly half of spike-specific TCRs. Most donors were white British, females outnumbered males, and clonal diversity was possibly underestimated.

Clones were sequenced by immunoSEQ multiplex PCR, and TCRdb holds only the in-frame ones, with some missing. There are about 100,000 clones in the sample; around nine tenths occur only once, and 3.3% lies in the top ten. CDR1 GTSNPN and CDR2 SVGIG come from the germline V gene (reference sequence). This CDR3 has 14 residues. V was clipped by 0 bases and J by 0 bases, with 9 bases between them. Regarding this clone: Its antigen remains unidentified.

Sequences were derived from peripheral blood, sampled 28 days after the second dose of the MenACWY control vaccine. The receptor was derived from an adult who received the MenACWY meningococcal vaccine as a control. J is TRBJ2-7 and V is TRBV30; unclear D gene. The CDR3: CAWSVGLSSYEQYF. CDR3 sequence (DNA): TGTGCCTGGAGTGTAGGCCTTAGCTCCTACGAGCAGTACTTC.